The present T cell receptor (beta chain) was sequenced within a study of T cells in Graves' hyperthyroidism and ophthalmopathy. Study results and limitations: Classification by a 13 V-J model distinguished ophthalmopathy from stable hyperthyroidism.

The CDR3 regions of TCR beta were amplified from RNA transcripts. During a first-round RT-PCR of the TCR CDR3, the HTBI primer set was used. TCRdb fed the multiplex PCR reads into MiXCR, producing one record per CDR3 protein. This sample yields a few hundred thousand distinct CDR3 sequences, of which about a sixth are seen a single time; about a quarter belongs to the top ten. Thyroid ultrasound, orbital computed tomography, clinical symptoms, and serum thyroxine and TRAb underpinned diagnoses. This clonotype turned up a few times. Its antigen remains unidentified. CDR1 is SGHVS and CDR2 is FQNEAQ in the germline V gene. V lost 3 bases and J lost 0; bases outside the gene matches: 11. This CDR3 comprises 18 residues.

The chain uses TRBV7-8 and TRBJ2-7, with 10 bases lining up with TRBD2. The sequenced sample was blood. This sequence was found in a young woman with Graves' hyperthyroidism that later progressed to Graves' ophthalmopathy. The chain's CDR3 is CASSFLLGLAVTSYEQYF. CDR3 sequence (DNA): TGTGCCAGCAGCTTTTTGTTAGGACTAGCGGTAACCTCCTACGAGCAGTACTTC.